Sequencing of this TCR beta chain was carried out in a study of blood T cell repertoires in COVID-19. Study at large: Sample material is recorded as cDNA or gDNA derived from T cells, B-cell-depleted T cells, or PBMCs.

TCRdb keeps only in-frame clones here, not all; method: immunoSEQ multiplex PCR. The sample has around 130,000 clones, about 89% seen once. This CDR3 region has 14 residues. The V end lost 0 bases, the J end lost 5 bases, and 8 bases lay between the germline ends. CDR1 and CDR2 from the germline V gene are SGHRS and YFSETQ. The sequenced sample was peripheral blood. The chain couples TRBV5-1 to TRBJ2-2, with a possible D match to TRBD1 (5 bases). The TCR originated in a man aged 45-65 years with active or convalescent COVID-19. The CDR3 is CASSLDKGTGELFF. CDR3 nucleotide sequence: TGCGCCAGCAGCTTGGATAAGGGGACCGGGGAGCTGTTTTTT.